One sample yielded the 18 T cell receptor beta chains listed below, sequenced in a study of cytomegalovirus exposure and HLA in healthy donors. Data came from immunoSEQ multiplex PCR; TCRdb stores just in-frame clones and leaves some out. Of about 220,000 clones listed, roughly 88% are singletons. The sample comprised PBMCs. The receptors stem from a woman aged 18 to 35 in good health and CMV-seronegative.

The rearrangement links TRBV27 to TRBJ2-7; a possible D gene is TRBD2 (6 bases). This CDR3 contains 13 residues. Deletions cut 4 bases from V and 5 bases from J, with 12 bases between. Per the germline V gene, CDR1 is MNHEY and CDR2 is SMNVEV (reference sequence). Here the CDR3 reads CASSSLRGDEQYF. CDR3 coding DNA: TGTGCCAGCAGTTCCCTCCGCGGGGACGAGCAGTACTTC.

This chain links TRBV7-8 with TRBJ2-2, with 7 bases aligning to TRBD2. The junction had 8 bases not matched to a gene; V was cut back by 5 bases and J by 5 bases. CDR3 length: 15 amino acids. Germline V lookup: CDR1 SGHVS, CDR2 FQNEAQ. The CDR3 DNA sequence: TGTGCCAGCAGCATTAGCGGGTATATAACCGGGGAGCTGTTTTTT. It is translated as CASSISGYITGELFF.

This clone showed up just a few times. The rearrangement uses TRBV10-2 and TRBJ2-1, with TRBD2 matching 13 bases. V lost 2 bases to trimming and J lost 9 bases; unmatched junction nucleotides: 10. Per germline, CDR1 WSHSY and CDR2 SAAADI. The CDR3 totals 17 residues. Here the CDR3 DNA reads TGCGCCAGCAGTGAGGGACTAGCGGGAGTGACGAGCGTTGAGCAGTTCTTC. It yields the protein CASSEGLAGVTSVEQFF.

The J gene is TRBJ1-2, the V gene TRBV6-6, with 8 bases identical to TRBD1. The CDR3 length is 15 residues. CDR1 is MNHNY, CDR2 SVGAGI, per germline (reference sequence). The V gene end was trimmed by 9 bases and the J gene end by 3 bases; junction bases not matched to a gene: 12. The CDR3 DNA reads as TGTGCCAGTAAAGACAGGGGAGGTGGTCACTATGGCTACACCTTC. Translation: CASKDRGGGHYGYTF.

This chain connects TRBV27 to TRBJ2-1; D call uncertain. Trimming shortened V by 6 bases and J by 4 bases, and 10 bases separated the two germline ends. The CDR3 is 13 residues long. CDR1 and CDR2 from the germline V gene are MNHEY and SMNVEV (reference sequence). The CDR3 is CASSTLQYNEQFF. In DNA form, the CDR3 reads TGTGCCAGCAGCACACTACAATACAATGAGCAGTTCTTC.

To note about this clone: The junction departs from the called germline gene at one end, perhaps through a read error. The chain uses TRBV28 and TRBJ2-2; 7 positions match TRBD2. From germline, CDR1 is MDHEN and CDR2 SYDVKM. The CDR3 totals 15 residues. The CDR3 DNA is TGTGCCAGCAGTCTATGGGCCGGGAGGTCCGGGGAGCTGTTTTTT. Amino acid sequence: CASSLWAGRSGELFF.

The J gene is TRBJ2-2, the V gene TRBV4-3; 10 bases match TRBD2. Trimming removed 4 bases from V and 8 bases from J; junction bases left unmatched: 10. The CDR3 is 16 amino acids. Looked up from germline, CDR1 is LGHNA and CDR2 is YSLEER. The CDR3 bases are TGCGCCAGCAGCCCCACTAGCGGGGTGGTAGGAGGGGAGCTGTTTTTT. Its translation is CASSPTSGVVGGELFF.

This sequence joins TRBV7-8 and TRBJ1-2, with a weak D call TRBD1 (6 bases). V shed 5 bases and J shed 1 base, with 17 bases lying between them. The CDR3 length is 16 residues. CDR1 is SGHVS and CDR2 is FQNEAQ in the germline V gene. The CDR3 loop reads CASSISTGVLNYGYTF. The CDR3 nucleotides are TGTGCCAGCAGCATTTCGACAGGAGTACTTAACTATGGCTACACCTTC.

The rearrangement links TRBV27 to TRBJ1-2; tentative D call: TRBD1 (5 bases). The V end was cut by 2 bases, the J end by 2 bases, with 9 bases between. CDR3 length: 14 residues. Germline V gene sequence: CDR1 MNHEY, CDR2 SMNVEV (reference sequence). The CDR3 DNA sequence: TGTGCCAGCAGTTTACGGGGGGGGAACTATGGCTACACCTTC. Protein product: CASSLRGGNYGYTF.

The chain couples TRBV30 to TRBJ2-7; a weak D match, TRBD1 (6 bases). Germline V CDR1 and CDR2: GTSNPN, SVGIG (reference sequence). V lost 4 bases, J lost 6 bases, and 22 bases lay in between. The CDR3 has 15 residues. The CDR3 DNA follows: TGTGCCTGGACCCAACCCGCAGGGGAATATCGCGAGCAGTACTTC. The encoded protein is CAWTQPAGEYREQYF.

The genes are TRBV19 and TRBJ2-3; the D gene is possibly TRBD2 (6 bases). The V end lost 3 bases, the J end lost 8 bases, and 12 bases lay between the germline ends. The CDR3 totals 13 residues. Germline loops: CDR1 LNHDA, CDR2 SQIVND (reference sequence). CDR3 nucleotide sequence: TGTGCCAGTAGTATCTGGGGGGTTGGTACGCAGTATTTT. It codes for CASSIWGVGTQYF.

The chain is built from TRBV6-6 and TRBJ2-7; TRBD1 matches at 7 bases. The germline gives CDR1 MNHNY, CDR2 SVGAGI (reference sequence). The V and J ends lost 1 base and 3 bases, in that order; junction bases with no gene match: 3. The CDR3 extends over 14 amino acids. CDR3 sequence: CASSYWGQNYEQYF. DNA of the CDR3: TGTGCCAGCAGTTACTGGGGACAGAACTACGAGCAGTACTTC.

The chain combines TRBV29-1 with TRBJ2-3, with D unresolved. The germline V and J ends were trimmed by 6 bases and 0 bases, with 10 bases remaining between them. The CDR3 is 13 residues long. The V gene's germline CDR1 is SQVTM and CDR2 ANQGSEA. The CDR3 region is CSVRPASTDTQYF. The CDR3 DNA is TGCAGCGTGCGCCCCGCTAGCACAGATACGCAGTATTTT.

This sequence joins TRBV11-2 and TRBJ2-2; 7 nucleotides match TRBD2. The germline CDR1 and CDR2 sequences are SGHAT and FQNNGV. V was clipped by 1 base and J by 5 bases; unmatched bases: 4. There are 15 residues in the CDR3. Here the CDR3 reads CASSLAGGGTGELFF. CDR3 DNA sequence: TGTGCCAGCAGCTTAGCGGGAGGTGGAACCGGGGAGCTGTTTTTT. The variable domain in full, completed from reference TRBV11-2 and TRBJ2-2, reads EAGVAQSPRYKIIEKRQSVAFWCNPISGHATLYWYQQILGQGPKLLIQFQNNGVVDDSQLPKDRFSAERLKGVDSTLKIQPAKLEDSAVYLCASSLAGGGTGELFFGEGSRLTVL.

Remarks on this clone: Other DNA sequences in this sample translate to the same CDR3. The V gene is TRBV28, the J gene TRBJ2-3; 13 nucleotides line up with TRBD2. Per germline, CDR1 MDHEN and CDR2 SYDVKM. J lost 6 bases, V lost 6 bases, and 6 bases had no gene match. The CDR3 consists of 15 residues. The CDR3 spells CASSPLAGGTDTQYF. CDR3 nucleotide sequence: TGTGCCAGCAGCCCACTAGCGGGAGGGACGGATACGCAGTATTTT.

This rearrangement joins TRBV7-9 to TRBJ2-7; D possibly corresponds to TRBD2 (6 bases). The CDR3 extends over 14 amino acids. Germline V lookup: CDR1 SEHNR, CDR2 FQNEAQ (reference sequence). V was trimmed by 5 bases and J by 7 bases, leaving 18 bases between them. The CDR3 is CASSTSGGAGEQYF. The CDR3 DNA sequence: TGTGCCAGCAGCACATCCGGAGGGGCAGGGGAGCAGTACTTC.

The genes are TRBV18 and TRBJ2-5; D not certain. From germline, CDR1 is KGHSH and CDR2 LQKENI. The V gene lost 1 base and the J gene lost 1 base, with 4 bases spanning the gap. The CDR3 consists of 13 residues. The CDR3 reads CASSPLSQETQYF. CDR3 DNA: TGTGCCAGCTCACCACTCAGCCAAGAGACCCAGTACTTC.

The chain is built from TRBV6-5 and TRBJ2-1; 9 positions agree with TRBD2. Trimming removed 4 bases from V and 9 bases from J; junction bases left unmatched: 10. Looked up from germline, CDR1 is MNHEY and CDR2 is SVGAGI. The CDR3 length is 15 residues. The CDR3 DNA reads as TGTGCCAGCAGTTTATCGGCGGGAGGGCCTACTGAGCAGTTCTTC. It codes for CASSLSAGGPTEQFF.